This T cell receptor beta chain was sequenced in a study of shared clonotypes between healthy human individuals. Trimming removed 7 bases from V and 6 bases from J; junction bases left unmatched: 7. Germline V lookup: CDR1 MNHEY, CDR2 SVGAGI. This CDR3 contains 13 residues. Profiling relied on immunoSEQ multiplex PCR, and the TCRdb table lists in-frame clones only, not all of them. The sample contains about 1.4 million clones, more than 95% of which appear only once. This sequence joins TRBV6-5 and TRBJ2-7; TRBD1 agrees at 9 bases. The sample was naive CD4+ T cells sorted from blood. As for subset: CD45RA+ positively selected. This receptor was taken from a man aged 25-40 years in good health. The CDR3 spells CASTIRDRAEQYF. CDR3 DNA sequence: TGTGCCAGCACCATCCGGGACAGGGCCGAGCAGTACTTC.